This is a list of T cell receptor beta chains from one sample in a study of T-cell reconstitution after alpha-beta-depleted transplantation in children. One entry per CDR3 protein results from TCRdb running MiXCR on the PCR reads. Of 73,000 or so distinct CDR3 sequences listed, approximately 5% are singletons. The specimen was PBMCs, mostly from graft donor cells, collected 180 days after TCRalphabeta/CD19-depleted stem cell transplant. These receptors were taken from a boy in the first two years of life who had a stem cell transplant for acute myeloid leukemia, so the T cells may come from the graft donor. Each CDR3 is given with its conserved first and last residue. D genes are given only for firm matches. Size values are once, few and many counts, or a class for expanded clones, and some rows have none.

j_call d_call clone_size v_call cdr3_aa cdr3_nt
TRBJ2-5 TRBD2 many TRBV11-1 CASSLALTSEETQYF TGTGCCAGCAGCTTAGCCCTGACTAGCGAAGAGACCCAGTACTTC
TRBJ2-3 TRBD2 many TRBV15 CATSTGRASDTQYF TGTGCCACCAGCACGGGGAGGGCATCAGATACGCAGTATTTT
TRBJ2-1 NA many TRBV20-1 CSAPTLYLSSYNEQFF TGCAGTGCTCCGACCCTATACCTGAGCTCCTACAATGAGCAGTTCTTC
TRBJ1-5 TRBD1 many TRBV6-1 CASRDTGAGQPQHF TGTGCCAGCAGAGATACAGGGGCGGGACAGCCCCAGCATTTT
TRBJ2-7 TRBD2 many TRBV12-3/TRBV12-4 CASSLLAGTFNEQYF TGTGCCAGCAGTTTACTAGCGGGAACTTTCAACGAGCAGTACTTC
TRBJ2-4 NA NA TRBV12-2 CASRLEETIQYF TGTGCAAGTCGCTTAGAAGAGACCATTCAGTACTTC
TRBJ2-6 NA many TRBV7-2 CASSSRPRGANVLTF TGTGCCAGCAGCTCTCGACCGAGAGGGGCCAACGTCCTGACTTTC
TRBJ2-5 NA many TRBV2 CASRFVETQYF TGTGCCAGCAGATTCGTGGAGACCCAGTACTTC
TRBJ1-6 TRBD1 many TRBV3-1 CASSQDAVPRGSLHF TGTGCCAGCAGCCAAGATGCGGTCCCCAGGGGGTCCCTCCACTTT
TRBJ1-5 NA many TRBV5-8 CASSFNDQPQHF TGTGCCAGCAGCTTCAACGATCAGCCCCAGCATTTT
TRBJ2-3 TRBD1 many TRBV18 CASSPSPGQGRADTQYF TGTGCCAGCTCACCGTCTCCGGGACAGGGAAGGGCAGATACGCAGTATTTT
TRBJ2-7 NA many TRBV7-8 CASSSRWEQYF TGTGCCAGCAGCTCTCGTTGGGAGCAGTACTTC
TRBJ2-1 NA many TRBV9 CASSVGGGEQFF TGTGCCAGCAGCGTAGGAGGAGGTGAGCAGTTCTTC
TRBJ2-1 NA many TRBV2 CASRANAFINNEQFF TGTGCCAGCCGAGCCAACGCGTTTATTAACAATGAGCAGTTCTTC
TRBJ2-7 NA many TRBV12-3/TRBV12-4 CASSLKEGSYEQYF TGTGCCAGCAGTTTAAAAGAGGGGTCCTACGAGCAGTACTTC
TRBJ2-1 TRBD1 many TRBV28 CASRRETRTGGNEQFF TGTGCCAGCAGACGAGAAACCCGGACAGGGGGAAATGAGCAGTTCTTC
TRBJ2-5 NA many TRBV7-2 CASGTRGTKETQYF TGTGCCAGCGGAACTAGGGGAACCAAAGAGACCCAGTACTTC
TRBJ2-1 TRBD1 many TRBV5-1 CASSSGTGRTEQFF TGCGCCAGCAGCTCCGGGACAGGGAGGACTGAGCAGTTCTTC
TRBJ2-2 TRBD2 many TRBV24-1 CATSDHGTSGGNTGELFF TGTGCCACCAGTGACCACGGGACTAGCGGGGGGAACACCGGGGAGCTGTTTTTT
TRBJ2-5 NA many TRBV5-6 CASSFGQAQYF TGTGCCAGCAGCTTTGGCCAGGCCCAGTACTTC
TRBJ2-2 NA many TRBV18 CASSPGQAYTGELFF TGTGCCAGCTCACCAGGGCAGGCGTACACCGGGGAGCTGTTTTTT
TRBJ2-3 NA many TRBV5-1 CASSFAGAAADTQYF TGCGCCAGCAGCTTTGCGGGGGCCGCGGCAGATACGCAGTATTTT
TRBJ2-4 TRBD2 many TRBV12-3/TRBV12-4 CASSFGLAGGRAKNIQYF TGTGCCAGCAGTTTTGGGCTAGCGGGGGGCCGGGCCAAAAACATTCAGTACTTC
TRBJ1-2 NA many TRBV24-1 CATSVGAGYTF TGTGCCACCAGTGTGGGGGCCGGCTACACCTTC
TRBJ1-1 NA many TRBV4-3 CASSQDWGGGTEAFF TGCGCCAGCAGCCAAGATTGGGGCGGCGGGACTGAAGCTTTCTTT
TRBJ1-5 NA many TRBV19 CASSISGGGPQHF TGTGCCAGTAGTATCTCCGGGGGGGGGCCCCAGCATTTT
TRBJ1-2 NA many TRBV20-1 CSARASRGFNYGYTF TGCAGTGCTAGAGCTTCGAGGGGGTTTAACTATGGCTACACCTTC
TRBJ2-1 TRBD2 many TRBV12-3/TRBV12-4 CASSPIAGTSGDNEQFF TGTGCCAGCAGTCCTATAGCCGGGACTAGCGGGGACAATGAGCAGTTCTTC
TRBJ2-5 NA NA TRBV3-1 CASTKEGSCTGMERETQYF TGTGCCAGCACCAAAGAGGGGAGTTGTACAGGGATGGAACGAGAGACCCAGTACTTC
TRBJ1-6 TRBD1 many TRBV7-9 CASSQSQGGSPLHF TGTGCCAGCAGCCAAAGCCAGGGGGGATCACCCCTCCACTTT
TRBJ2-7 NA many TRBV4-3 CASSFSGTQTYEQYF TGCGCCAGCAGCTTCTCCGGGACTCAAACCTACGAGCAGTACTTC
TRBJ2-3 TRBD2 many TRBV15 CATSELRGDADTQYF TGTGCCACCAGCGAGCTACGGGGGGACGCAGATACGCAGTATTTT
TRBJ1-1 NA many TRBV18 CASSQGSMNTEAFF TGTGCCAGCTCACAAGGGAGTATGAACACTGAAGCTTTCTTT
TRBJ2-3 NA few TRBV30 CAWKGNQGDGDTQYF TGTGCCTGGAAAGGGAACCAAGGGGATGGAGATACGCAGTATTTT
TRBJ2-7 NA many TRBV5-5 CASSLQGVISYEQYF TGTGCCAGCAGCTTGCAGGGAGTAATCTCCTACGAGCAGTACTTC
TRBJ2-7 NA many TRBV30 CARGVSRSYEQYF TGTGCCAGAGGGGTCTCGCGCTCCTACGAGCAGTACTTC
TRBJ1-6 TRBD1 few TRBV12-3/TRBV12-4 CASSLGTGTGNSPLHF TGTGCCAGCAGTTTAGGGACAGGGACGGGGAATTCACCCCTCCACTTT
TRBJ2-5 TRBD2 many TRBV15 CATSRGLTSGGETQYF TGTGCCACCAGCAGAGGCCTTACTAGCGGGGGTGAGACCCAGTACTTC
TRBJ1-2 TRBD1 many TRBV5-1 CASSLSGTDYGYTF TGCGCCAGCAGCCTGTCCGGGACAGACTATGGCTACACCTTC
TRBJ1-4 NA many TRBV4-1 CASSPSGVGEKLFF TGCGCCAGCAGCCCCTCAGGGGTTGGTGAAAAACTGTTTTTT
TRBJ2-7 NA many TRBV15 CATSAGITYEQYF TGTGCCACCTCCGCGGGGATTACCTACGAGCAGTACTTC
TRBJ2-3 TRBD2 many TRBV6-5 CASSLLAGGYTQYF TGTGCCAGCAGTCTTCTAGCGGGGGGTTATACGCAGTATTTT
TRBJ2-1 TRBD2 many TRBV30 CAFDRGLGNEQFF TGTGCCTTCGACCGGGGACTAGGGAATGAGCAGTTCTTC
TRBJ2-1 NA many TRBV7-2 CASSRLFYNEQFF TGTGCCAGCAGCCGCCTGTTTTACAATGAGCAGTTCTTC
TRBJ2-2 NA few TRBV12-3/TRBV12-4 CAFSLGVSGHLNTGELFF TGTGCCTTCAGTTTAGGGGTTAGCGGCCATTTGAACACCGGGGAGCTGTTTTTT
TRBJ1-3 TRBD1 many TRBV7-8 CASSPGQFSGNTIYF TGTGCCAGCAGCCCGGGACAGTTCTCTGGAAACACCATATATTTT
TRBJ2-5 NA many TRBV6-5 CASSYFREETQYF TGTGCCAGCAGTTACTTCAGGGAAGAGACCCAGTACTTC
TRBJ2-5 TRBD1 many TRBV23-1 CASSQNPAGGQETQYF TGCGCCAGCAGTCAAAACCCAGCAGGGGGTCAAGAGACCCAGTACTTC